This T cell receptor (beta chain) was recovered during a study of T cell repertoires in cytomegalovirus infection. A note on this clonotype: Its specificity is not known. A read error may explain this, as a much larger clone is one base away.

General observations from the study: Cumulative public TCR beta family frequency identified CMV carriers with the relevant HLA.

A single record per CDR3 protein comes from TCRdb applying MiXCR to the reads. Altogether 27,000 or so distinct CDR3 sequences are present, 19% being singletons, with the ten largest covering approximately 80%. This CDR3 is 13 amino acids long. Germline V CDR1 and CDR2: SGHAT, FQNNGV. The material sequenced was CD8+ T cells from cultured PBMCs, taken from culture after CMV antigen stimulation. The TCR was taken from a human donor in good health (CMV status not recorded). Some clones in this sample may be carry-over from other donors' samples. The rearrangement uses TRBV11-2 and TRBJ2-4; TRBD2 is a possible D gene (6 bases). The CDR3 DNA reads TGTGCCAGCACCCGCGGGGTACAAAACAGTCAGTACTTC. Its protein product is CASTRGVQNSQYF.